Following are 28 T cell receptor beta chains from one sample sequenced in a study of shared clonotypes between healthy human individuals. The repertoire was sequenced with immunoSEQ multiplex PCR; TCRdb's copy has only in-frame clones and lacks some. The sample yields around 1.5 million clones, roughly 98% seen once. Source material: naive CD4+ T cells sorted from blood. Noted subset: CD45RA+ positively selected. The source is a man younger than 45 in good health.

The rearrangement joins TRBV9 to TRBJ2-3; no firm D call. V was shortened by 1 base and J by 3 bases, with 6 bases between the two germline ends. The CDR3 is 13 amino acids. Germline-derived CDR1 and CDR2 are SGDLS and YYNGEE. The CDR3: CASSVRWTDTQYF. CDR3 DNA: TGTGCCAGCAGCGTACGATGGACAGATACGCAGTATTTT.

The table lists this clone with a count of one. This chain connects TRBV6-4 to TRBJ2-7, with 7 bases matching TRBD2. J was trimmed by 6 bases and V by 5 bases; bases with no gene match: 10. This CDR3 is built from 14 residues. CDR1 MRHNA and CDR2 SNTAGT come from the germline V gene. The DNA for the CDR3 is TGTGCCAGCAGTCCCTGGGGAGGGGTGAGCGAGCAGTACTTC. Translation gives CASSPWGGVSEQYF.

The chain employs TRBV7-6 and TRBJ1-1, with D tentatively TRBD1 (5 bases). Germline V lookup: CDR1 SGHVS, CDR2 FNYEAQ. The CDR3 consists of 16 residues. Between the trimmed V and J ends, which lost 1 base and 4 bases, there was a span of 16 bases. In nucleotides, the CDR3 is TGTGCCAGCAGCTTAGGCTTAGCAGGGATGGGCACTGAAGCTTTCTTT. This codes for CASSLGLAGMGTEAFF.

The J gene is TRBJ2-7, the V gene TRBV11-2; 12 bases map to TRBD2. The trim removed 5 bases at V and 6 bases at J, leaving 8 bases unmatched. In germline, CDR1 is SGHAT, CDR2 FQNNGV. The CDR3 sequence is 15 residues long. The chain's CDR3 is CASSPRLAGVGEQYF. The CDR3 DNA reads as TGTGCCAGCAGCCCCCGACTAGCGGGAGTTGGCGAGCAGTACTTC.

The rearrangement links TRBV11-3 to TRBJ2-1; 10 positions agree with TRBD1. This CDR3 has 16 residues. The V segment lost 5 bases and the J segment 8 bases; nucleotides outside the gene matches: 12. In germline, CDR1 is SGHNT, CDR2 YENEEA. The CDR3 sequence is CASSTGRDRGKDEQFF. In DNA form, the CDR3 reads TGTGCCAGCAGCACCGGCCGGGACAGGGGTAAGGATGAGCAGTTCTTC.

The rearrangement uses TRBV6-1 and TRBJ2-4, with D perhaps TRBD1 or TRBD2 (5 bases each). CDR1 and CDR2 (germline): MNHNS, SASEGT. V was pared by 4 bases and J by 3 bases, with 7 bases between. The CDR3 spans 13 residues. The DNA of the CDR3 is TGTGCCAGCAGTGTGAGGGGCAAAAACATTCAGTACTTC. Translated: CASSVRGKNIQYF.

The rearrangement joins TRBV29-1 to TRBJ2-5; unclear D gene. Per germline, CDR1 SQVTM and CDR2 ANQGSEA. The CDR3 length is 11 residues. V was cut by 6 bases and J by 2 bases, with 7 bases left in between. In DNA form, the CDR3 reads TGCAGCGTAAAGCCGCAAGAGACCCAGTACTTC. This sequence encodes CSVKPQETQYF.

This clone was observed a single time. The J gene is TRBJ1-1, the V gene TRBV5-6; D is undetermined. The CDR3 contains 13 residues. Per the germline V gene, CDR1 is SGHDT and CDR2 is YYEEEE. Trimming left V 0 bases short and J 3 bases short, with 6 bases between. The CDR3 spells CASSLDRYTEAFF. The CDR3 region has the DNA TGTGCCAGCAGCTTGGATCGGTACACTGAAGCTTTCTTT.

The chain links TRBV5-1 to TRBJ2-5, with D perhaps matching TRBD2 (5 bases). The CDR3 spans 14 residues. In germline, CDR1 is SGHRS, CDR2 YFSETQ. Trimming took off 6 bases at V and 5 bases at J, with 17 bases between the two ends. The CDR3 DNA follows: TGCGCCAGCAAGGCTAGCAGATCAAGGGAGACCCAGTACTTC. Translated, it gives CASKASRSRETQYF.

Here the CDR3 reads CASRLTGGDGYTF. Here the CDR3 DNA reads TGCGCCAGCAGACTTACAGGGGGCGATGGCTACACCTTC. The chain has TRBV10-2 and TRBJ1-2; 9 bases fit TRBD1. From germline, CDR1 is WSHSY and CDR2 SAAADI. Trimming took 6 bases from V and 6 from J; bases not matched to a gene: 5. The CDR3 has 13 residues.

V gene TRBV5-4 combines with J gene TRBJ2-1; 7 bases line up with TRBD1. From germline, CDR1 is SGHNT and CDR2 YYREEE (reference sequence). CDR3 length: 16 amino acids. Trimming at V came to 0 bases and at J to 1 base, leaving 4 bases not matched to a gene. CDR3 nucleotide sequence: TGTGCCAGCAGCTTGGCGGGCAGGGGGTCCTACAATGAGCAGTTCTTC. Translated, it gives CASSLAGRGSYNEQFF.

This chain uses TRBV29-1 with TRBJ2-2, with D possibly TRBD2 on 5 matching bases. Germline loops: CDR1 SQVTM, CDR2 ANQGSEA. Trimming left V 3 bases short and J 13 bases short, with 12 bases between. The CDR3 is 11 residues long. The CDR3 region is CSVDEEVGLFF. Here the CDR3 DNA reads TGCAGCGTTGATGAGGAGGTTGGGCTGTTTTTT.

This chain's CDR3 is CASRREGSTGELFF. The CDR3 nucleotides read TGTGCCAGCAGGCGGGAAGGTAGCACCGGGGAGCTGTTTTTT. This sequence joins TRBV2 and TRBJ2-2, with D possibly matching TRBD2 (6 bases). The V end lost 6 bases, the J end lost 4 bases, and 12 bases lay between the germline ends. The germline V gene has CDR1 SNHLY and CDR2 FYNNEI. CDR3 length: 14 amino acids.

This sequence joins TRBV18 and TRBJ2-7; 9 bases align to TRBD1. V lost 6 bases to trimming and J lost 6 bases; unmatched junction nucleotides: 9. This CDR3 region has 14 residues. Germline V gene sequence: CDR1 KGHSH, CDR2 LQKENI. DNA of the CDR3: TGTGCCAGCTCGCCCCGGGACAGGGCGGGCGAGCAGTACTTC. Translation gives CASSPRDRAGEQYF. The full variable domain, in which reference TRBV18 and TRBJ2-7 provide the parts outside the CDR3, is NAGVMQNPRHLVRRRGQEARLRCSPMKGHSHVYWYRQLPEEGLKFMVYLQKENIIDESGMPKERFSAEFPKEGPSILRIQQVVRGDSAAYFCASSPRDRAGEQYFGPGTRLTVT.

The CDR3 DNA follows: TGTGCCAGTAGTGGACCTAGCGGGAATTACAATGAGCAGTTCTTC. This gives the protein CASSGPSGNYNEQFF. The chain links TRBV19 to TRBJ2-1, with 9 bases aligning to TRBD2. The CDR3 is 15 amino acids. Per germline, CDR1 LNHDA and CDR2 SQIVND (reference sequence). After removal of 5 bases from V and 4 bases from J, the junction contained 6 bases not matched to a gene.

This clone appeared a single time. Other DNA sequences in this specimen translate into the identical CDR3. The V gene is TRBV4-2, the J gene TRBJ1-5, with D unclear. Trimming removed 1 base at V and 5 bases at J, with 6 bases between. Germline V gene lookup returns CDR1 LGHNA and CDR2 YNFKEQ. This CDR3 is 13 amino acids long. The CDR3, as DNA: TGTGCCAGCAGCCAAGGGAGGGATCAGCCCCAGCATTTT. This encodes CASSQGRDQPQHF.

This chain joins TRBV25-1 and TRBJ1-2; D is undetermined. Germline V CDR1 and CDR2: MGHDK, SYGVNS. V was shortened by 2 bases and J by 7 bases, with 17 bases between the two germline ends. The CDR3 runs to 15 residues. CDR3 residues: CASSEPTGQRSGYTF. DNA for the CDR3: TGTGCCAGCAGTGAACCGACGGGTCAGAGATCTGGCTACACCTTC.

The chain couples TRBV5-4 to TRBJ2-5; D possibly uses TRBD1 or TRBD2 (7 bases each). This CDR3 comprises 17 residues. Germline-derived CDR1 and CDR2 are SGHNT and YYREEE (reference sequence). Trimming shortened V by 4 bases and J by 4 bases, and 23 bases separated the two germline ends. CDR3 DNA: TGTGCCAGCAGCCCTCAGGGGGGGGCCGCGGGTGTAGAGACCCAGTACTTC. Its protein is CASSPQGGAAGVETQYF.

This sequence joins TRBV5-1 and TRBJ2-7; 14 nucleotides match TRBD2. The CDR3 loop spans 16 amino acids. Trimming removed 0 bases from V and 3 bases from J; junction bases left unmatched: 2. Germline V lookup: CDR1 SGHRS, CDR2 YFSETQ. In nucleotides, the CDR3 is TGCGCCAGCAGCTTGGGGGGACTAGCGGGAGACTACGAGCAGTACTTC. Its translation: CASSLGGLAGDYEQYF. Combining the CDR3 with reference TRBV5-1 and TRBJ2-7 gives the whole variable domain KAGVTQTPRYLIKTRGQQVTLSCSPISGHRSVSWYQQTPGQGLQFLFEYFSETQRNKGNFPGRFSGRQFSNSRSEMNVSTLELGDSALYLCASSLGGLAGDYEQYFGPGTRLTVT.

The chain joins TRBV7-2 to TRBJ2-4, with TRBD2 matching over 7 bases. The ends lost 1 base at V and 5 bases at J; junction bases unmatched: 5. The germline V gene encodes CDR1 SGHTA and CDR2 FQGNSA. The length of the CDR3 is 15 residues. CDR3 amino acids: CASSLVSGKENIQYF. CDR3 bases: TGTGCCAGCAGCTTAGTAAGCGGGAAGGAAAACATTCAGTACTTC.

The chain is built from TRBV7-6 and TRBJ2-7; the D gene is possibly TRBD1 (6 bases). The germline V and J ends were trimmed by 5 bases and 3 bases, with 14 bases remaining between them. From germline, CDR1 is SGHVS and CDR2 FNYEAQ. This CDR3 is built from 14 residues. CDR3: CASSATGTGYEQYF. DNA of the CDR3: TGTGCCAGCAGCGCAACAGGGACGGGCTACGAGCAGTACTTC. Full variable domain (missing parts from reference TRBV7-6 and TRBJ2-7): GAGVSQSPRYKVTKRGQDVALRCDPISGHVSLYWYRQALGQGPEFLTYFNYEAQQDKSGLPNDRFSAERPEGSISTLTIQRTEQRDSAMYRCASSATGTGYEQYFGPGTRLTVT.

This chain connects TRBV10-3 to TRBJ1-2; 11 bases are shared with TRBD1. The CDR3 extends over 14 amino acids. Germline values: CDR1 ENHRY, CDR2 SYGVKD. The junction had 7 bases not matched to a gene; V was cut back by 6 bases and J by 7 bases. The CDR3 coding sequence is TGTGCCATCAGACCCGGACAGGGGGCGGTTGGCTACACCTTC. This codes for CAIRPGQGAVGYTF.

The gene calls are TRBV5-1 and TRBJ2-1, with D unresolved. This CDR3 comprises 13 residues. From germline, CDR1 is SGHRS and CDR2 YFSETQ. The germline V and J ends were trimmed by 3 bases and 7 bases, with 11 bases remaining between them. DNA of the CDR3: TGCGCCAGCAGCTGGACCGGACCGAATGAGCAGTTCTTC. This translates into CASSWTGPNEQFF.

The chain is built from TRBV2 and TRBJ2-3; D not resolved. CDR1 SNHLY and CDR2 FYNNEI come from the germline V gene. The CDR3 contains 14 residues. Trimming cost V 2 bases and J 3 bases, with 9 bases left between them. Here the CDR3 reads CASSELITTDTQYF. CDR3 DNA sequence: TGTGCCAGCAGTGAACTTATTACAACAGATACGCAGTATTTT.

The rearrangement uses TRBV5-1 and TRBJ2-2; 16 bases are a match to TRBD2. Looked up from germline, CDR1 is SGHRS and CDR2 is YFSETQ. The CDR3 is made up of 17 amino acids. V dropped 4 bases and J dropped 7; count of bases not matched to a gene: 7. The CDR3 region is CASSPGTSGRARGELFF. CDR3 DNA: TGCGCCAGCAGCCCCGGGACTAGCGGGAGGGCCCGCGGGGAGCTGTTTTTT.

CDR3 sequence reads: CASRELGPNEQYF. The DNA of the CDR3 is TGCGCCAGCAGAGAACTGGGTCCCAACGAGCAGTACTTC. The V and J genes are TRBV10-2 and TRBJ2-7; D gene ambiguous. The V gene's germline CDR1 is WSHSY and CDR2 SAAADI. V gave up 6 bases and J gave up 5 bases, with 14 bases separating them. This CDR3 has 13 residues.

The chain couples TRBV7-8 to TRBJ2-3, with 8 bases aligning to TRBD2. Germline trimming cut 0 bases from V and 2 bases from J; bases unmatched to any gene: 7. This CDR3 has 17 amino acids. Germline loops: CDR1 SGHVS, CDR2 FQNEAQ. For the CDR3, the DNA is TGTGCCAGCAGCTTAGCGACCAGCGGGAGTATCACAGATACGCAGTATTTT. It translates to CASSLATSGSITDTQYF.

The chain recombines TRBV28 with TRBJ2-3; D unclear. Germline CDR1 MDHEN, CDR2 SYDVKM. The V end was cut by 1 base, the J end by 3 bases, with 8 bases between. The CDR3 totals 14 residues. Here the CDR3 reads CASSLSPPTDTQYF. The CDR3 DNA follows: TGTGCCAGCAGTTTATCGCCACCGACAGATACGCAGTATTTT.